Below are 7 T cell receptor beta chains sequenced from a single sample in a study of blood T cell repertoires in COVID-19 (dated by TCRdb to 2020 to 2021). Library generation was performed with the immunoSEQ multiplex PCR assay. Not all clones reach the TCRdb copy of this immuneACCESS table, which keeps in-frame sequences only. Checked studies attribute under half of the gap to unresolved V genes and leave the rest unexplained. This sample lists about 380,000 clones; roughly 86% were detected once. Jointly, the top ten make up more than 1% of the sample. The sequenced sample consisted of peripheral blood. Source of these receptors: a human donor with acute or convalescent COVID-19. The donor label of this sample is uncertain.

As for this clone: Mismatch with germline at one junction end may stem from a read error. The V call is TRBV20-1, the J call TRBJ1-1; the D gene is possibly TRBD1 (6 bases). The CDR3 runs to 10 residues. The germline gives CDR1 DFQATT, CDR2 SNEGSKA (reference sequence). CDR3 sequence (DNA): TGCAGTGCTGGGGACACCGAAGCTTTCTTT. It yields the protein CSAGDTEAFF.

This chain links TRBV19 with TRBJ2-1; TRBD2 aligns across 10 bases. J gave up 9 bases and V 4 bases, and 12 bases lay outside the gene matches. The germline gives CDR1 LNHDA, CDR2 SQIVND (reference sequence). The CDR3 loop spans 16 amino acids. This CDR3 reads CASSTQQREGLIEQFF. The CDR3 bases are TGTGCCAGTAGTACCCAACAGCGGGAGGGCCTGATTGAGCAGTTCTTC.

The CDR3 region has the DNA TGTGCCAGCAGTTTAACTACAGGGGGCGTTGAAAAACTGTTTTTT. Translated: CASSLTTGGVEKLFF. J is TRBJ1-4 and V is TRBV28, with TRBD1 matching over 9 bases. The CDR3 is made up of 15 amino acids. The ends lost 2 bases at V and 7 bases at J; junction bases unmatched: 5. Germline V CDR1 and CDR2: MDHEN, SYDVKM.

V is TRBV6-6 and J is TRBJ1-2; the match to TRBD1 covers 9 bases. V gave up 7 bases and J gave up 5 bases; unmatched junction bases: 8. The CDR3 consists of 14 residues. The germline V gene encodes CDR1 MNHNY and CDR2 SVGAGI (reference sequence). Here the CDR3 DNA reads TGTGCCAGCAATAAGGACAGGGGAGGGTATGGCTACACCTTC. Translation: CASNKDRGGYGYTF.

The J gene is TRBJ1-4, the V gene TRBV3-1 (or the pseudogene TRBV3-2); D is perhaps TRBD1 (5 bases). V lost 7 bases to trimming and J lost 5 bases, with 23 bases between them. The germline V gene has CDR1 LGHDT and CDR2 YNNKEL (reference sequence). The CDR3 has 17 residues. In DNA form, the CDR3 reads TGTGCCAGCACCAACCAGGGTGGCAGACGAAGGAATGAAAAACTGTTTTTT. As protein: CASTNQGGRRRNEKLFF.

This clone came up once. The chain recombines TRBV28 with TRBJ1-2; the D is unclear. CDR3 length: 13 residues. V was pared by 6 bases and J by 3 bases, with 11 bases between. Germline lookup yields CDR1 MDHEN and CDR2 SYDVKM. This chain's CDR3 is CASRSGVDYGYTF. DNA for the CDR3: TGTGCCAGCAGGTCCGGGGTCGACTATGGCTACACCTTC.

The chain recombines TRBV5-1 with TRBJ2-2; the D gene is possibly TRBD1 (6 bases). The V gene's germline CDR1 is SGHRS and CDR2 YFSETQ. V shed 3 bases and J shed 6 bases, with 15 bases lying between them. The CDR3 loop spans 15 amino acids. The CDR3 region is CASSYGAGAAGELFF. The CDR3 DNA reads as TGCGCCAGCAGCTACGGAGCAGGGGCTGCCGGGGAGCTGTTTTTT.